The rows below give T cell receptor beta chains drawn from one sample of a study of T cell repertoires in cytomegalovirus infection. TCRdb fed the reads into MiXCR, producing one record per CDR3 protein. The repertoire includes tens of thousands of distinct CDR3 sequences, about 26% of them detected once, and 59% sits in the top ten. These TCRs are of unknown antigen specificity. This sample comprised CD8+ T cells from cultured PBMCs, obtained from culture after CMV antigen stimulation. The source of these receptors is a human donor in good health (CMV status not recorded). Some clones in this sample may be carry-over from other donors' samples. CDR3s leave out the opening cysteine and the closing phenylalanine or tryptophan. D genes are given only for firm matches.

V gene	J gene	D gene	CDR3 protein
TRBV19	TRBJ2-7	NA	ASSMTGSRMEQY
TRBV4-1	TRBJ1-6	TRBD1	ASSHGQGDNSPLH
TRBV6-1	TRBJ1-1	NA	ASKDGLNTEAF
TRBV5-4	TRBJ1-2	NA	ASSPTGASNYGYT
TRBV5-4	TRBJ2-3	NA	ASSLYTDTQY
TRBV27	TRBJ2-1	TRBD1	ASSLDRGSSYNEQF
TRBV19	TRBJ2-1	NA	ASRTTGYNEQF
TRBV5-6	TRBJ2-7	NA	ASSLGNSYEQY
TRBV6-1	TRBJ2-7	NA	ASSEAEPPYEQY
TRBV6-6	TRBJ1-6	NA	ASSYSPRADNSPLH
TRBV7-9	TRBJ2-7	NA	ASSTLQGSSYEQY
TRBV28	TRBJ2-5	NA	ASSFTSMASGQETQY
TRBV11-3	TRBJ2-7	NA	ASSLDRGVRSSYEQY
TRBV7-6	TRBJ2-3	TRBD1	ASSLGRGQDTQY
TRBV11-2	TRBJ2-1	NA	ASSLVPGIYNEQF
TRBV12-3/TRBV12-4	TRBJ2-1	NA	ASRPPEGYNEQF